Below, one T cell receptor (beta chain) is given with its context. The CDR3 runs 20 residues. Germline V lookup: CDR1 MDHEN, CDR2 SYDVKM. The ends lost 3 bases at V and 0 bases at J; junction bases unmatched: 16. Assay: immunoSEQ multiplex PCR; the TCRdb copy retains only in-frame clones and omits some. The table includes about 360,000 clones, more than 85% detected once. This specimen belongs to a study of blood T cell repertoires in COVID-19. The J gene is TRBJ1-5, the V gene TRBV28, with 8 positions matching TRBD1. Sample: peripheral blood. This TCR came from a human donor in a cohort sampled during active COVID-19. The CDR3 DNA is TGTGCCAGCAGTTTCCCCATGGCATATACGACAGGGGTTAGCAATCAGCCCCAGCATTTT. Translation gives CASSFPMAYTTGVSNQPQHF.